The T cell receptor (beta chain) under discussion was sequenced for a study of a mutant IDH1 vaccine in newly diagnosed glioma. This table comes from immunoSEQ multiplex PCR, and its TCRdb copy is limited to in-frame clones, with some not included. Counted here are roughly 71,000 clones, about 86% occurring once; the ten biggest clones make up 2.5% to 3.5%. Indicated time point: baseline, week 1 (first vaccination visit). Treatment defined: pre-vaccination baseline after standard-of-care therapy. The CDR3 spans 15 residues. Germline values: CDR1 MNHEY, CDR2 SVGAGI. The V end lost 0 bases, the J end lost 1 base, and 9 bases lay between the germline ends.

Material: PBMCs, obtained from a glioma patient treated with radiotherapy, temozolomide or both. The sequence came from a man aged 25 to 40 with glioma. The chain recombines TRBV6-5 with TRBJ1-1; no reliable D call. DNA of the CDR3: TGTGCCAGCAGTTACTCCCGGGTTTGGAACACTGAAGCTTTCTTT. It yields the protein CASSYSRVWNTEAFF.